The 12 T cell receptor beta chains below come from one sample, sequenced in a study of CD8+CD57+ T cells in acquired aplastic anemia. Profiles of TCR beta VDJ and CDR3 were generated from a genomic DNA template. TCRdb itself ran the reads through MiXCR, one entry per CDR3 protein. Of about 160,000 distinct CDR3 sequences in the sample, 65% to 75% were seen once. Sequencing involved patients with CD8+CD57+ cell expansion previously shown by flow cytometry. The sequencing input was sorted CD4+, CD8+, or CD8+CD57+ T cells (not recorded which) from PBMCs. These receptors came from a human donor with aplastic anemia.

V and J are TRBV10-2 and TRBJ1-1; possibly TRBD1 for D (5 bases). CDR3 length: 13 residues. Germline loops: CDR1 WSHSY, CDR2 SAAADI. Trimming stripped 3 bases from V and 11 bases from J, with 16 bases between. The CDR3 is CASSELFGTVAFF. Here the CDR3 DNA reads TGCGCCAGCAGTGAACTTTTTGGGACGGTGGCTTTCTTT.

The J gene is TRBJ1-5, the V gene TRBV20-1, with TRBD1 identical over 9 bases. Germline CDR1 reads DFQATT; CDR2 reads SNEGSKA (reference sequence). This CDR3 comprises 16 residues. The trim removed 0 bases at V and 4 bases at J, leaving 7 bases unmatched. CDR3 DNA: TGCAGTGCTAGAGATTTTGGGACAGGGTATAATCAGCCCCAGCATTTT. Its translation: CSARDFGTGYNQPQHF.

Comment on this clonotype: Relative to the germline gene, one junction end is altered; a read error may explain this. CDR3 coding DNA: TGTGCTAGCAGCCCTTGGGCAGGCAGCTCCTACGAGCAGTACTTC. Translating it yields CASSPWAGSSYEQYF. This chain uses TRBV7-7 with TRBJ2-7, with no clear D. The CDR3 runs to 15 residues. CDR1 and CDR2 from the germline V gene are SSHAT and FNYEAQ (reference sequence).

V gene TRBV15 combines with J gene TRBJ2-7, with D maybe TRBD1 (6 bases). This CDR3 is built from 13 residues. Trimming removed 5 bases at V and 3 bases at J, with 11 bases between. Germline CDR1 reads LNHNV; CDR2 reads YYDKDF (reference sequence). Written as DNA, the CDR3 is TGTGCCACCAGCGTAACACAGGGCTACGAGCAGTACTTC. This encodes CATSVTQGYEQYF.

The genes are TRBV2 and TRBJ1-1; possible D gene TRBD1, 5 bases. Trimming left V 5 bases short and J 2 bases short, with 12 bases between. CDR3 length: 14 amino acids. Germline CDR1 SNHLY, CDR2 FYNNEI. DNA of the CDR3: TGTGCCAGCAGTCTCCAGGGCCGTAACACTGAAGCTTTCTTT. Amino acids: CASSLQGRNTEAFF.

This clonotype was found a few times. CDR3 amino acids: CSARDLGTGGREQYF. The CDR3 DNA reads as TGCAGTGCTAGGGACTTAGGGACAGGGGGTCGCGAGCAGTACTTC. The rearrangement uses TRBV20-1 and TRBJ2-7; TRBD1 aligns across 11 bases. CDR3 size: 15 residues. The ends lost 3 bases at V and 6 bases at J; junction bases unmatched: 10. Per the germline V gene, CDR1 is DFQATT and CDR2 is SNEGSKA (reference sequence).

This chain uses TRBV2 with TRBJ2-1; 13 positions agree with TRBD2. The V gene's germline CDR1 is SNHLY and CDR2 FYNNEI. The CDR3 extends over 15 amino acids. V was pared by 7 bases and J by 7 bases, with 7 bases of the junction left unmatched. CDR3 amino acids: CASTPSLAGGNEQFF. The DNA for the CDR3 is TGTGCCAGCACGCCCTCACTAGCGGGGGGGAATGAGCAGTTCTTC.

The gene calls are TRBV19 and TRBJ2-2; the match to TRBD1 covers 7 bases. The CDR3 has 15 amino acids. Germline CDR1 LNHDA, CDR2 SQIVND (reference sequence). Trimming cost V 6 bases and J 6 bases; bases outside gene matches: 10. The CDR3 region is CASREQGVGAGELFF. CDR3 coding DNA: TGTGCCAGTAGGGAGCAGGGGGTCGGGGCCGGGGAGCTGTTTTTT.

In its sample, this clonotype was seen many times. The CDR3 bases are TGCGCCAGCAGCAGGGACAGCTTCTACGAGCAGTACTTC. Amino acids: CASSRDSFYEQYF. J is TRBJ2-7 and V is TRBV4-1; 7 nucleotides agree with TRBD1. V shed 5 bases, J shed 3 bases, and the junction held 4 bases outside the gene matches. Germline loops: CDR1 MGHRA, CDR2 YSYEKL. This CDR3 spans 13 amino acids.

V is TRBV20-1 and J is TRBJ2-7; D tentatively reads TRBD1 or TRBD2 (6 bases each). Germline V lookup: CDR1 DFQATT, CDR2 SNEGSKA (reference sequence). This CDR3 spans 14 amino acids. Trimming shortened V by 0 bases and J by 5 bases, and 14 bases separated the two germline ends. The CDR3 DNA is TGCAGTGCTAGAGATCCCCACAGGGAGGACGAGCAGTACTTC. As protein: CSARDPHREDEQYF.

This clonotype was counted a few times. The chain recombines TRBV19 with TRBJ2-7, with TRBD2 as a possible D gene (6 bases). Deletions cut 8 bases from V and 0 bases from J, with 14 bases between. The CDR3 extends over 14 amino acids. Germline CDR1 is LNHDA and CDR2 is SQIVND (reference sequence). This CDR3 reads CASAMGLGSYEQYF. The CDR3 DNA sequence: TGTGCCAGTGCAATGGGACTGGGCTCCTACGAGCAGTACTTC.

As DNA, the CDR3 is TGTGCCAGCAGTGTGGACAGGGACTGGACAGATACGCAGTATTTT. It encodes CASSVDRDWTDTQYF. The chain recombines TRBV25-1 with TRBJ2-3; TRBD1 aligns across 8 bases. The CDR3 contains 15 residues. The germline gives CDR1 MGHDK, CDR2 SYGVNS. The V gene end was trimmed by 4 bases and the J gene end by 3 bases; junction bases not matched to a gene: 6. Drawing the rest from reference TRBV25-1 and TRBJ2-3, the complete variable domain is EADIYQTPRYLVIGTGKKITLECSQTMGHDKMYWYQQDPGMELHLIHYSYGVNSTEKGDLSSESTVSRIRTEHFPLTLESARPSHTSQYLCASSVDRDWTDTQYFGPGTRLTVL.